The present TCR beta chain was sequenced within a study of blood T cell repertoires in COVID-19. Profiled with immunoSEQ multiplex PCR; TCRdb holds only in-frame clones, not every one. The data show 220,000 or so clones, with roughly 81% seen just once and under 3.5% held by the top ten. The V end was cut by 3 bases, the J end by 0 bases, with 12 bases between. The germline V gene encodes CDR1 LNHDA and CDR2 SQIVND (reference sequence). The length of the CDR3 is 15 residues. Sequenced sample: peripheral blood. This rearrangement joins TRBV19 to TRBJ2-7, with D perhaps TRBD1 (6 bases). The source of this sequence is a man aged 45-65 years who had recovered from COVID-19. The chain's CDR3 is CASSMAGETSYEQYF. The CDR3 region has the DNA TGTGCCAGTAGTATGGCAGGGGAAACCTCCTACGAGCAGTACTTC.